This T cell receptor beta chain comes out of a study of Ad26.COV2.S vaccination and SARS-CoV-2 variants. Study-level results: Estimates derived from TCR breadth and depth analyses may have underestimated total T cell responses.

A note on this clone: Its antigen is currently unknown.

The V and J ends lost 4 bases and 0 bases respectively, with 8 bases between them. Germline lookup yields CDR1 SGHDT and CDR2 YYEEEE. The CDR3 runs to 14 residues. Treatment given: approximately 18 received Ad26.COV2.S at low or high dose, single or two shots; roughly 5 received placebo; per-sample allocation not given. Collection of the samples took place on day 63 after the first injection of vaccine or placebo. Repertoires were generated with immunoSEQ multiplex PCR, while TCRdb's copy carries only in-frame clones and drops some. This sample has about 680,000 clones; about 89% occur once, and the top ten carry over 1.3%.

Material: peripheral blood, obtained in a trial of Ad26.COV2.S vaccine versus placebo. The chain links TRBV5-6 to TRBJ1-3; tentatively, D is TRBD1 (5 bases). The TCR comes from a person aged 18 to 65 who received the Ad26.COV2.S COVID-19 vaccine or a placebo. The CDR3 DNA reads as TGTGCCAGCAGCCAGACAGTCTCTGGAAACACCATATATTTT. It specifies CASSQTVSGNTIYF.